These 23 T cell receptor beta chains were sequenced from one sample in a study of blood T cell repertoires in COVID-19. Sequencing was performed with immunoSEQ multiplex PCR; in TCRdb, only in-frame clones are kept and a portion is missing. The sample records about 260,000 clones, around 84% being singletons. The specimen sequenced was PBMCs or T cells enriched from blood (not recorded which). The receptors come from a man aged 30 to 39 with acute COVID-19.

The chain couples TRBV5-1 to TRBJ2-6; a possible D gene is TRBD1 (5 bases). Trimming removed 4 bases from V and 0 bases from J, with 11 bases in between. The CDR3 covers 16 residues. CDR1 is SGHRS and CDR2 is YFSETQ in the germline V gene. The DNA for the CDR3 is TGCGCCAGCAGCCCGCTGACAGTCTCTGGGGCCAACGTCCTGACTTTC. This gives the protein CASSPLTVSGANVLTF. The whole variable domain, remainder taken from reference TRBV5-1 and TRBJ2-6, is KAGVTQTPRYLIKTRGQQVTLSCSPISGHRSVSWYQQTPGQGLQFLFEYFSETQRNKGNFPGRFSGRQFSNSRSEMNVSTLELGDSALYLCASSPLTVSGANVLTFGAGSRLTVL.

The chain recombines TRBV2 with TRBJ1-6; TRBD1 is a possible D gene (6 bases). This CDR3 contains 17 residues. V shed 6 bases and J shed 9 bases, with 24 bases lying between them. In germline, CDR1 is SNHLY, CDR2 FYNNEI. CDR3 sequence reads: CASRATFRGSLGSPLHF. The CDR3 coding sequence is TGTGCCAGCAGGGCTACTTTCAGGGGATCTCTGGGTTCACCCCTCCACTTT.

The chain couples TRBV6-1 to TRBJ2-5; no definite D call. Germline CDR1 and CDR2: MNHNS and SASEGT. Trimming shortened V by 2 bases and J by 3 bases, and 7 bases separated the two germline ends. This CDR3 comprises 13 residues. The CDR3 region is CASSELRKETQYF. The CDR3 DNA reads as TGTGCCAGCAGTGAACTGCGGAAAGAGACCCAGTACTTC.

The V gene is TRBV18, the J gene TRBJ1-2, with 7 bases identical to TRBD1. In germline, CDR1 is KGHSH, CDR2 LQKENI. The CDR3 is 15 amino acids. Unmatched junction bases numbered 13, after V lost 5 bases and J lost 7 bases. The DNA of the CDR3 is TGTGCCAGCTCAGCAATCCAGGGGGATGGTGGTGGCTACACCTTC. This sequence encodes CASSAIQGDGGGYTF.

This chain uses TRBV5-1 with TRBJ2-6; 8 nucleotides align to TRBD1. CDR1 SGHRS and CDR2 YFSETQ come from the germline V gene. This CDR3 has 17 residues. V lost 4 bases and J lost 3; bases outside the gene matches: 9. The CDR3 loop reads CASSQQGGVLGANVLTF. The CDR3 DNA is TGCGCCAGCAGCCAACAGGGGGGAGTTCTTGGGGCCAACGTCCTGACTTTC.

In its sample, this clone was seen many times. The J gene is TRBJ1-1, the V gene TRBV4-2, with D unresolved. Trimming removed 3 bases from V and 4 bases from J, with 9 bases in between. The CDR3 totals 13 residues. Germline loops: CDR1 LGHNA, CDR2 YNFKEQ. The CDR3 loop reads CASSQEIITEAFF. CDR3 DNA: TGTGCCAGCAGCCAGGAGATTATCACTGAAGCTTTCTTT.

The chain couples TRBV27 to TRBJ2-7; a possible D gene is TRBD1 (6 bases). The CDR3 runs to 16 residues. Germline CDR1 and CDR2: MNHEY and SMNVEV (reference sequence). V lost 6 bases and J lost 6, with 24 bases in between. CDR3 nucleotide sequence: TGTGCCAGCAGGAGACTTACAGGGACGACATCGGGCGAGCAGTACGTC. Amino acid sequence: CASRRLTGTTSGEQYV.

The chain combines TRBV28 with TRBJ2-3; tentative D call: TRBD2 (6 bases). The CDR3 length is 21 residues. V was trimmed by 0 bases and J by 2 bases, leaving 27 bases between them. Germline CDR1 reads MDHEN; CDR2 reads SYDVKM. In nucleotides, the CDR3 is TGTGCCAGCAGTTTATGGGGGAATCGAGAGATGGCGGGGCAACCCACAGATACGCAGTATTTT. It codes for CASSLWGNREMAGQPTDTQYF.

This chain connects TRBV23-1 to TRBJ2-1; 14 bases agree with TRBD2. TRBV23-1 is known as an ORF, though its function is uncertain. This CDR3 has 15 residues. V gave up 6 bases and J gave up 8 bases; unmatched junction bases: 6. The CDR3 loop reads CASRRLAGGRDEQFF. CDR3 sequence (DNA): TGCGCCAGCAGGAGACTAGCGGGAGGGCGTGATGAGCAGTTCTTC.

This clone has just one count. The chain is built from TRBV9 and TRBJ1-1, with D tentatively TRBD1 (5 bases). Germline V gives CDR1 SGDLS, CDR2 YYNGEE. V was trimmed by 3 bases and J by 0 bases, leaving 9 bases between them. This CDR3 region has 14 residues. For the CDR3, the DNA is TGTGCCAGCAGCGCAGGGAACGTGAACACTGAAGCTTTCTTT. As protein: CASSAGNVNTEAFF.

The chain employs TRBV5-4 and TRBJ1-6; D unresolved. Germline V gene data show CDR1 as SGHNT and CDR2 as YYREEE (reference sequence). The CDR3 contains 13 residues. V dropped 1 base and J dropped 10 bases, with 9 bases sitting between them. The CDR3 is CASSLRGGSPLHF. The CDR3 DNA reads TGTGCCAGCAGCTTGCGTGGCGGATCACCCCTCCACTTT.

The rearrangement uses TRBV7-2 and TRBJ1-6; the D gene is possibly TRBD1 (5 bases). Germline V gene sequence: CDR1 SGHTA, CDR2 FQGNSA. This CDR3 is built from 14 residues. Trimming stripped 3 bases from V and 6 bases from J, with 9 bases between. The CDR3 is CASSLNRSNSPLHF. CDR3 DNA: TGTGCCAGCAGCTTGAACAGGTCTAATTCACCCCTCCACTTT.

The rearrangement links TRBV28 to TRBJ1-2; 9 nucleotides agree with TRBD1. The CDR3 length is 15 residues. V dropped 5 bases and J dropped 7; count of bases not matched to a gene: 11. Germline V lookup: CDR1 MDHEN, CDR2 SYDVKM. CDR3 residues: CASSTHRDRDGGYTF. As DNA, the CDR3 is TGTGCCAGCAGTACTCACCGGGACAGGGATGGTGGCTACACCTTC.

The genes are TRBV19 and TRBJ2-3; no definite D call. Between the trimmed V and J ends, which lost 3 bases and 0 bases, there was a span of 7 bases. Germline CDR1 is LNHDA and CDR2 is SQIVND (reference sequence). The CDR3 loop spans 14 amino acids. CDR3 nucleotide sequence: TGTGCCAGTAGTATTGTAACTAGCACAGATACGCAGTATTTT. Its translation is CASSIVTSTDTQYF.

V usage is TRBV6-1 and J usage is TRBJ2-6, with 8 bases aligning to TRBD1. Germline CDR1 MNHNS, CDR2 SASEGT. Trimming at V came to 2 bases and at J to 2 bases, leaving 2 bases not matched to a gene. The length of the CDR3 is 16 residues. The CDR3 region has the DNA TGTGCCAGCAGTGAAACAGGGGGTACTGGGGCCAACGTCCTGACTTTC. Amino acids: CASSETGGTGANVLTF.

The chain recombines TRBV5-3 with TRBJ2-5; TRBD2 might be the D (6 bases). Being an ORF, TRBV5-3 has a function that is uncertain. This CDR3 is 14 amino acids long. Trimming took 0 bases from V and 1 from J, leaving 7 bases between them. The CDR3 DNA reads as TGTGCCAGAAGCTTGGGACTAGTCCAAGAGACCCAGTACTTC. It codes for CARSLGLVQETQYF.

The genes are TRBV7-3 and TRBJ2-3, with 9 bases aligning to TRBD2. This CDR3 region has 16 residues. Germline V gene sequence: CDR1 SGHTA, CDR2 FQGTGA. J lost 4 bases, V lost 6 bases, and 11 bases had no gene match. Written as DNA, the CDR3 is TGTGCCAGCAGTTCCGTCGGGGGACTAGCAGCAGATACGCAGTATTTT. Residues: CASSSVGGLAADTQYF.

V usage is TRBV6-5 and J usage is TRBJ1-5; 12 nucleotides line up with TRBD1. CDR3 length: 16 residues. The trim removed 4 bases at V and 7 bases at J, leaving 8 bases unmatched. Germline lookup yields CDR1 MNHEY and CDR2 SVGAGI. This CDR3 reads CASSSGTGGFGQPQHF. CDR3 bases: TGTGCCAGCAGTTCAGGGACAGGGGGCTTTGGCCAGCCCCAGCATTTT.

The sample holds a few counts of this clone. This sequence joins TRBV19 and TRBJ1-2, with 9 bases matching TRBD1. V was clipped by 6 bases and J by 5 bases; unmatched bases: 10. The CDR3 contains 15 residues. CDR1 LNHDA and CDR2 SQIVND come from the germline V gene (reference sequence). CDR3 coding DNA: TGTGCCAGTAGCCTTGACAGGGGGGTGTATTATGGCTACACCTTC. This encodes CASSLDRGVYYGYTF.

The chain is built from TRBV18 and TRBJ1-6; D might be TRBD1 (5 bases). This CDR3 comprises 16 residues. V shed 4 bases and J shed 1 base, with 11 bases lying between them. Looked up from germline, CDR1 is KGHSH and CDR2 is LQKENI. The CDR3 region is CASSRATASYNSPLHF. CDR3 nucleotides: TGTGCCAGCTCACGAGCGACAGCGTCCTATAATTCACCCCTCCACTTT.

The genes are TRBV5-8 and TRBJ1-6; the D is unclear. Looked up from germline, CDR1 is SGHTS and CDR2 is YDEGEE. This CDR3 region has 15 residues. V shed 4 bases and J shed 3 bases, with 11 bases lying between them. In nucleotides, the CDR3 is TGTGCCAGCAGCCGGCCTGAGGTCTATAATTCACCCCTCCACTTT. This codes for CASSRPEVYNSPLHF.

The genes are TRBV27 and TRBJ2-4, with D maybe TRBD2 (5 bases). This CDR3 has 15 residues. Per germline, CDR1 MNHEY and CDR2 SMNVEV (reference sequence). Between the trimmed V and J ends, which lost 5 bases and 0 bases, there was a span of 11 bases. DNA of the CDR3: TGTGCCAGCAGTCCGCCGGGAATAGCCAAAAACATTCAGTACTTC. It translates to CASSPPGIAKNIQYF.

The chain is built from TRBV28 and TRBJ2-2; 10 positions match TRBD2. The germline V gene encodes CDR1 MDHEN and CDR2 SYDVKM. J gave up 4 bases and V 3 bases, and 11 bases lay outside the gene matches. The length of the CDR3 is 18 residues. The CDR3 DNA reads as TGTGCCAGCAGTTTGGTCCTAGCGGGGGCCCACGGCACCGGGGAGCTGTTTTTT. It encodes CASSLVLAGAHGTGELFF.